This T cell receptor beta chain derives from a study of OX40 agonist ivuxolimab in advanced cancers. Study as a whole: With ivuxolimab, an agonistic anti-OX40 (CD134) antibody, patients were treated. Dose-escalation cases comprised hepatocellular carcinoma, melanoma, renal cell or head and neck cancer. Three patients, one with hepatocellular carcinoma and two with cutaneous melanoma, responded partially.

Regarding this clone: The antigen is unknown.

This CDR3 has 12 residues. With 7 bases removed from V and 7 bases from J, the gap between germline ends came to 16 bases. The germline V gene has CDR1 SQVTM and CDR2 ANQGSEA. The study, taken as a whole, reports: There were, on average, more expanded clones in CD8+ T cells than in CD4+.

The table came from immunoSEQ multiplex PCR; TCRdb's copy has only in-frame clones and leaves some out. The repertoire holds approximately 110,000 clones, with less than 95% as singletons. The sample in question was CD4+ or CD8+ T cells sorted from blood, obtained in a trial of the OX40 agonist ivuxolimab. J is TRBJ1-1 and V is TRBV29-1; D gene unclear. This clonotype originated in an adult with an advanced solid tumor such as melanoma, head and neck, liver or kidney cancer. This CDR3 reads CSATVVRGEAFF. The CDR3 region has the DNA TGCAGCGCGACGGTAGTACGGGGTGAAGCTTTCTTT.